The 28 T cell receptor beta chains below come from one sample, sequenced in a study of control samples from healthy donors and cancer patients. Measured with immunoSEQ multiplex PCR; TCRdb has only the in-frame clones, and not every one. The sample contains 390,000 or so clones, around 90% of which appear only once. The specimen was PBMCs. Source of these receptors: a middle-aged man with head and neck cancer.

The genes are TRBV7-9 and TRBJ1-2, with no clear D. The CDR3 totals 12 residues. V was pared by 4 bases and J by 8 bases, with 11 bases between. Germline CDR1 SEHNR, CDR2 FQNEAQ (reference sequence). The CDR3 nucleotides are TGTGCCAGCAGCTCCCCGGACGGGGGCTACACCTTC. It codes for CASSSPDGGYTF.

This rearrangement joins TRBV30 to TRBJ2-2, with 9 bases matching TRBD1. The V gene's germline CDR1 is GTSNPN and CDR2 SVGIG (reference sequence). Trimming removed 6 bases from V and 6 bases from J; junction bases left unmatched: 11. The CDR3 runs 15 residues. This CDR3 reads CACFNRGLRAGELFF. The CDR3 nucleotides are TGTGCCTGCTTCAACAGGGGGCTGCGGGCCGGGGAGCTGTTTTTT.

This clone is deemed medium-sized. This CDR3 reads CASSLRTGRHQPQHF. The CDR3 DNA follows: TGTGCCAGCAGCTTACGGACAGGGAGGCATCAGCCCCAGCATTTT. J is TRBJ1-5 and V is TRBV7-8; TRBD1 agrees at 8 bases. CDR3 size: 15 residues. V trimming: 2 bases; J trimming: 5 bases; junction bases outside the gene matches: 5. CDR1 is SGHVS, CDR2 FQNEAQ, per germline.

This sequence joins TRBV7-9 and TRBJ2-3, with D unclear. This CDR3 has 15 amino acids. Trimming removed 4 bases from V and 2 bases from J, with 13 bases in between. CDR1 and CDR2 from the germline V gene are SEHNR and FQNEAQ (reference sequence). The CDR3 sequence is CASSSTPEPTDTQYF. The CDR3 DNA reads as TGTGCCAGCAGCTCGACGCCGGAACCCACAGATACGCAGTATTTT.

The chain recombines TRBV27 with TRBJ2-4, with TRBD1 matching over 8 bases. Germline-derived CDR1 and CDR2 are MNHEY and SMNVEV (reference sequence). The CDR3 length is 15 residues. With 2 bases clipped from V and 3 bases from J, the junction kept 3 bases outside the gene matches. For the CDR3, the DNA is TGTGCCAGCAGTTTACAGGGGGCGGTCAAAAACATTCAGTACTTC. Translating gives CASSLQGAVKNIQYF.

V is TRBV11-2 and J is TRBJ2-5; tentative D call: TRBD2 (7 bases). The V gene's germline CDR1 is SGHAT and CDR2 FQNNGV. Deletions cut 11 bases from V and 4 bases from J, with 23 bases between. The CDR3 runs 15 residues. CDR3 sequence reads: CASAFGGLRRETQYF. The CDR3 coding sequence is TGTGCCTCCGCATTCGGGGGGCTACGGCGAGAGACCCAGTACTTC.

V and J are TRBV7-3 and TRBJ2-1; D may be TRBD2 (5 bases). V shed 5 bases and J shed 5 bases, with 13 bases lying between them. CDR3 length: 14 amino acids. CDR1 is SGHTA and CDR2 is FQGTGA in the germline V gene. The CDR3 bases are TGTGCCAGCAGCCCCAGAAGGGAGAACAATGAGCAGTTCTTC. This codes for CASSPRRENNEQFF.

This clone came up once. The rearrangement uses TRBV28 and TRBJ2-7, with D unclear. The CDR3 spans 12 residues. Deletions cut 5 bases from V and 3 bases from J, with 8 bases between. CDR1 and CDR2 (germline): MDHEN, SYDVKM. CDR3: CASSIRVYEQYF. The DNA of the CDR3 is TGTGCCAGCAGTATTAGGGTCTACGAGCAGTACTTC.

Points on this clone: Other DNA sequences from this sample encode an identical CDR3 as well. This CDR3 is CASSEYNEQFF. The DNA of the CDR3 is TGTGCCAGCAGCGAATACAATGAGCAGTTCTTC. This chain connects TRBV14 to TRBJ2-1; D gene unclear. Germline lookup yields CDR1 SGHDN and CDR2 FVKESK. V lost 5 bases and J lost 4, with 3 bases in between. CDR3 length: 11 amino acids.

V is TRBV25-1 and J is TRBJ2-1, with TRBD1 identical over 11 bases. Germline V gene lookup returns CDR1 MGHDK and CDR2 SYGVNS. The V gene end was trimmed by 8 bases and the J gene end by 9 bases; junction bases not matched to a gene: 6. The CDR3 loop spans 13 amino acids. CDR3 nucleotide sequence: TGTGCCAGCGACGGGACAGGGGGGGGTGAGCAGTTCTTC. Translated: CASDGTGGGEQFF.

The chain couples TRBV5-6 to TRBJ1-2, with 7 bases matching TRBD1. V shed 6 bases, J shed 7 bases, and the junction held 15 bases outside the gene matches. Germline V CDR1 and CDR2: SGHDT, YYEEEE. The CDR3 consists of 15 residues. The chain's CDR3 is CASTEHDRAPSGYTF. DNA of the CDR3: TGTGCCAGCACAGAACACGACAGGGCGCCTTCTGGCTACACCTTC.

The chain is built from TRBV6-6 and TRBJ1-6; D uncertain. This CDR3 contains 15 residues. The V end was cut by 5 bases, the J end by 5 bases, with 13 bases between. The V gene's germline CDR1 is MNHNY and CDR2 SVGAGI (reference sequence). CDR3 region: CASSRTVVNNSPLHF. The DNA for the CDR3 is TGTGCCAGCAGTCGGACTGTTGTCAATAATTCACCCCTCCACTTT.

The J gene is TRBJ1-6, the V gene TRBV28, with 8 bases that match TRBD1. V was clipped by 9 bases and J by 7 bases; unmatched bases: 8. CDR1 and CDR2 (germline): MDHEN, SYDVKM. CDR3 length equals 14 residues. For the CDR3, the DNA is TGTGCCAGTGGACAGGGCGGGAAAAATTCACCCCTCCACTTT. This gives the protein CASGQGGKNSPLHF.

The V and J genes are TRBV5-6 and TRBJ1-2; D ambiguous. Trimming took 2 bases from V and 1 from J, leaving 15 bases between them. The CDR3 has 16 residues. Per germline, CDR1 SGHDT and CDR2 YYEEEE. DNA for the CDR3: TGTGCCAGCAGCTTCGTTCCGTACGCTATTAACTATGGCTACACCTTC. It translates to CASSFVPYAINYGYTF.

CDR3 protein: CASSRENMGRGYTF. CDR3 sequence (DNA): TGTGCCAGCAGCCGGGAAAACATGGGTAGGGGCTACACCTTC. The chain carries TRBV5-6 and TRBJ1-2; D gene uncertain. The CDR3 runs 14 residues. Germline CDR1 SGHDT, CDR2 YYEEEE. The germline V and J ends were trimmed by 4 bases and 8 bases, with 18 bases remaining between them.

V usage is TRBV30 and J usage is TRBJ1-1; 7 bases line up with TRBD1. The CDR3 is 16 amino acids. Looked up from germline, CDR1 is GTSNPN and CDR2 is SVGIG (reference sequence). The J segment lost 3 bases and the V segment lost 0 bases, leaving 10 bases of the junction unmatched. As DNA, the CDR3 is TGTGCCTGGAGTGTTGGCGCAGGGGGAGGGTACACTGAAGCTTTCTTT. Its protein is CAWSVGAGGGYTEAFF.

To note about this clone: At the DNA level, this CDR3 is encoded by other sequences in the same sample as well. The CDR3 nucleotides are TGTGCCAGCAGCGTGGACGCCGGACCCTATGGCTACACCTTC. Translated, it gives CASSVDAGPYGYTF. This chain connects TRBV9 to TRBJ1-2; D unresolved. CDR3 size: 14 residues. The V and J ends lost 2 bases and 4 bases respectively, with 12 bases between them. CDR1 and CDR2 (germline): SGDLS, YYNGEE.

The gene calls are TRBV27 and TRBJ2-3; D gene ambiguous. The germline V gene encodes CDR1 MNHEY and CDR2 SMNVEV (reference sequence). CDR3 length: 11 residues. With 3 bases removed from V and 5 bases from J, the gap between germline ends came to 3 bases. The CDR3 nucleotides are TGTGCCAGCAGTTTGGAAGATACGCAGTATTTT. Amino acids: CASSLEDTQYF.

The rearrangement uses TRBV11-3 and TRBJ2-3; TRBD2 aligns across 8 bases. The J segment lost 2 bases and the V segment lost 7 bases, leaving 8 bases of the junction unmatched. This CDR3 spans 15 amino acids. CDR1 SGHNT and CDR2 YENEEA come from the germline V gene. CDR3 protein: CASTPAGETTDTQYF. The CDR3 coding sequence is TGTGCCAGCACCCCAGCGGGGGAGACCACAGATACGCAGTATTTT.

This clone appeared a single time. The V call is TRBV4-3, the J call TRBJ2-3; 9 bases line up with TRBD2. Germline CDR1 LGHNA, CDR2 YSLEER. J lost 2 bases, V lost 0 bases, and 3 bases had no gene match. This CDR3 has 16 amino acids. The CDR3 DNA follows: TGCGCCAGCAGCCAAGAGCTAGCGGGGTACACAGATACGCAGTATTTT. Its protein product is CASSQELAGYTDTQYF.

V usage is TRBV6-6 and J usage is TRBJ2-5; tentative D call: TRBD2 (6 bases). CDR1 MNHNY and CDR2 SVGAGI come from the germline V gene (reference sequence). V was pared by 1 base and J by 5 bases, with 8 bases between. The length of the CDR3 is 13 residues. CDR3 loop: CASSYFAGETQYF. CDR3 nucleotide sequence: TGTGCCAGCAGTTACTTTGCGGGGGAGACCCAGTACTTC.

The chain employs TRBV2 and TRBJ1-4, with D possibly TRBD1 on 6 matching bases. CDR1 and CDR2 (germline): SNHLY, FYNNEI. Trimming removed 7 bases from V and 4 bases from J, with 13 bases in between. The CDR3 consists of 14 residues. CDR3: CASNPGQLNEKLFF. CDR3 sequence (DNA): TGTGCCAGCAACCCAGGACAGCTTAATGAAAAACTGTTTTTT.

This clone was counted once. The chain is built from TRBV2 and TRBJ2-7; possible D gene TRBD2, 6 bases. Germline loops: CDR1 SNHLY, CDR2 FYNNEI. The CDR3 totals 14 residues. V gave up 7 bases and J gave up 2 bases, with 15 bases separating them. The CDR3 region is CASIPGTDPYEQYF. CDR3 coding DNA: TGTGCCAGCATCCCCGGGACTGATCCCTACGAGCAGTACTTC.

The chain combines TRBV24-1 with TRBJ2-7; D not certain. The CDR3 spans 17 residues. Germline V CDR1 and CDR2: KGHDR, SFDVKD. V was pared by 0 bases and J by 0 bases, with 14 bases between. CDR3 in DNA: TGTGCCACCAGTGATTTGGGTACAAGCGAGGACTCCTACGAGCAGTACTTC. Translation: CATSDLGTSEDSYEQYF.

The V call is TRBV19, the J call TRBJ1-4; D ambiguous. The germline gives CDR1 LNHDA, CDR2 SQIVND (reference sequence). Trimming stripped 7 bases from V and 5 bases from J, with 11 bases between. This CDR3 spans 13 amino acids. The CDR3 spells CASTSTANEKLFF. CDR3 bases: TGTGCCAGTACCAGTACAGCCAATGAAAAACTGTTTTTT.

This clone was found once. The V and J genes are TRBV7-3 and TRBJ2-3; possible D gene TRBD1, 5 bases. The CDR3 runs to 13 residues. With 2 bases removed from V and 6 bases from J, the gap between germline ends came to 9 bases. Per the germline V gene, CDR1 is SGHTA and CDR2 is FQGTGA. The CDR3 sequence: CASSLGAEDTQYF. As DNA, the CDR3 is TGTGCCAGCAGCTTAGGGGCAGAGGATACGCAGTATTTT.

V usage is TRBV11-2 and J usage is TRBJ1-2; 7 nucleotides align to TRBD1. CDR1 is SGHAT and CDR2 is FQNNGV in the germline V gene. This CDR3 has 15 amino acids. V lost 4 bases to trimming and J lost 1 base; unmatched junction nucleotides: 6. This chain's CDR3 is CASSYSRDSNYGYTF. CDR3 nucleotide sequence: TGTGCCAGCAGCTACTCCAGGGACAGTAACTATGGCTACACCTTC. The full variable domain, rest sourced from reference TRBV11-2 and TRBJ1-2, is EAGVAQSPRYKIIEKRQSVAFWCNPISGHATLYWYQQILGQGPKLLIQFQNNGVVDDSQLPKDRFSAERLKGVDSTLKIQPAKLEDSAVYLCASSYSRDSNYGYTFGSGTRLTVV.

The chain recombines TRBV3-1 (or the pseudogene TRBV3-2) with TRBJ1-6; D is uncertain. The CDR3 loop spans 12 amino acids. Germline-derived CDR1 and CDR2 are LGHDT and YNNKEL (reference sequence). Trimming took off 4 bases at V and 8 bases at J, with 6 bases between the two ends. CDR3 in amino acids: CASSRRDSPLHF. CDR3 nucleotide sequence: TGTGCCAGCAGCCGCAGAGATTCACCCCTCCACTTT.